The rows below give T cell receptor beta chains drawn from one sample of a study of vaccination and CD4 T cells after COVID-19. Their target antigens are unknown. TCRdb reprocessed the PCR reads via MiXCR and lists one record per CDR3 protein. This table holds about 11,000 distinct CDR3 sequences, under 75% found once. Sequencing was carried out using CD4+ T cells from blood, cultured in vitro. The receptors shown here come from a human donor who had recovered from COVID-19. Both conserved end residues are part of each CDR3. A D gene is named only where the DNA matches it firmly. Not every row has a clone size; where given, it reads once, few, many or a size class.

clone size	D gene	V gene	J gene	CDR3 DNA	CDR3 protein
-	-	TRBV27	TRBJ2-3	TGTGCCAGCAGTAGCAGGACGACAGGGAGGACGTACACAGATACGCAGTATTTT	CASSSRTTGRTYTDTQYF
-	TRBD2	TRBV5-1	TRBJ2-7	TGCGCCAGCAGCTTGGGGACTAGCGGGAGTTACGAGCAGTACTTC	CASSLGTSGSYEQYF
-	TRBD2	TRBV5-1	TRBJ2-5	TGCGCCAGCAGCTCCGTAGGGACTAGCGGGCAAGAGACCCAGTACTTC	CASSSVGTSGQETQYF
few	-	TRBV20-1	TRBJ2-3	TGCAGTGCTAGAGATTATCGATGGGTCGGCACTTCCACAGATACGCAGTATTTT	CSARDYRWVGTSTDTQYF
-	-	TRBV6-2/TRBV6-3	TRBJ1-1	TGTGCCAGCACCAAGCCCGGGAGTTTGGGCACTGAAGCTTTCTTT	CASTKPGSLGTEAFF
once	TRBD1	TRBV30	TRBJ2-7	TGTGCCTGGAGTCCCCGCCGGGACAGGGTGTACGAGCAGTACTTC	CAWSPRRDRVYEQYF
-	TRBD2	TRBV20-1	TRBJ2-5	TGCAGTGCTACCCCCGGGACTAGCGAGTACCAAGAGACCCAGTACTTC	CSATPGTSEYQETQYF
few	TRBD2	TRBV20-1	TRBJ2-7	TGCAGTGCTCTGATTAGCGGGAGTGAGTTGAACGAGCAGTACTTC	CSALISGSELNEQYF
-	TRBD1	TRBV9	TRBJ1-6	TGTGCCAGCAGCGCAGACAGGGGATGGAATTCACCCCTCCACTTT	CASSADRGWNSPLHF
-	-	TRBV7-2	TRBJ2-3	TGTGCCAGCAGTAAATACGACAGATCAGATACGCAGTATTTT	CASSKYDRSDTQYF
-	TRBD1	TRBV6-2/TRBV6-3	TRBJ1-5	TGTGCCAGCAAACAGCCCACAGGGGTCGATCAGCCCCAGCATTTT	CASKQPTGVDQPQHF
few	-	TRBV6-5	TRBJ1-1	TGTGCCAGCAGTTCTGGCAATATGAACACTGAAGCTTTCTTT	CASSSGNMNTEAFF
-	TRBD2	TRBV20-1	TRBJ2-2	TGCAGTGCTCCGGGACTAGCGGGAGTGTTCGGGGAGCTGTTTTTT	CSAPGLAGVFGELFF
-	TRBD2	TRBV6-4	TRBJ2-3	TGTGCCAGCAGTGCTAGCGGGACAGATACGCAGTATTTT	CASSASGTDTQYF
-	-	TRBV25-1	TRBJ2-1	TGTGCCAGCAGTGTTTCGGGGCTCTTC	CASSVSGLF
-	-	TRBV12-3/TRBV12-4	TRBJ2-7	TGTGCCAGCAGTTTAGGCATCTACGAGCAGTACTTC	CASSLGIYEQYF
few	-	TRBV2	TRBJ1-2	TGTGCCAGCAGTGGAGACAGTAACTATGGCTACACCTTC	CASSGDSNYGYTF
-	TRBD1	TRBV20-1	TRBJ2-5	TGCAGTGCCCATCCGGGACAGGGGGGACAAGAGACCCAGTACTTC	CSAHPGQGGQETQYF
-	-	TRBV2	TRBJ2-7	TGTGCCAGCTCGGCGGGCCCCTCCTACGAGCAGTACTTC	CASSAGPSYEQYF
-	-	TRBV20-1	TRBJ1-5	TGCAGTGCTAGAGAATTTAGCAATCAGCCCCAGCATTTT	CSAREFSNQPQHF
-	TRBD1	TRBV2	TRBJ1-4	TGTGCCAGCAGTTCCGACAGGGAGGGAGCTAATGAAAAACTGTTTTTT	CASSSDREGANEKLFF
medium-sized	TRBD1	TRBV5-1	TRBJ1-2	TGCGCCAGCAGCCCCCTCGGGAGGGGGCGCGATGGCTACACCTTC	CASSPLGRGRDGYTF
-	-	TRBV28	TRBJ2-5	TGTGCCAGCAGAAGCCCAATGGAGCTTGAGACCCAGTACTTC	CASRSPMELETQYF
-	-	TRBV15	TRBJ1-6	TGTGCCACCAGCAGAGTCGGCAGTTATTCACCCCTCCACTTT	CATSRVGSYSPLHF
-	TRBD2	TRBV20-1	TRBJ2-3	TGCAGTGCTTCGGGACTAGCGACCACAGATACGCAGTATTTT	CSASGLATTDTQYF
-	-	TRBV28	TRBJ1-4	TGTGCCAGCAGTCTGACACGGGACGGAAAACTGTTTTTT	CASSLTRDGKLFF
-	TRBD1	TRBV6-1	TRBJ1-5	TGTGCCAGCAGTCGGGACAGGGCCAATCAGCCCCAGCATTTT	CASSRDRANQPQHF
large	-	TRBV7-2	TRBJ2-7	TGTGCCAGCAGCTTAGTACGTGGACTGGCCGAGCAGTACTTC	CASSLVRGLAEQYF
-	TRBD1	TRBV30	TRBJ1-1	TGTGCCTGGGCACAGGGGGCGTACACTGAAGCTTTCTTT	CAWAQGAYTEAFF
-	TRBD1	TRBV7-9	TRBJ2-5	TGTGCCAGCAGCTTGGGACAGGGTGTGGAGACCCAGTACTTC	CASSLGQGVETQYF
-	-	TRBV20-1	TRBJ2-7	TGCAGTGCTAGAAGGGGGACACCCCCCCACGAGCAGTACTTC	CSARRGTPPHEQYF
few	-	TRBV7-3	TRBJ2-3	TGTGCCAGCAGCTTAAATCGGCATACGCAGTATTTT	CASSLNRHTQYF
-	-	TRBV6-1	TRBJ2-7	TGTGCCAGCACCGGAACCCTATTAGCCCGAGCGGGTACCCTTTCATTAGAGTACTTC	CASTGTLLARAGTLSLEYF
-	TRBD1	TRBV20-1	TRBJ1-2	TGCAGTGCGGAGGGACAGGGTGGCTACACCTTC	CSAEGQGGYTF
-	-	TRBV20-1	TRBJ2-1	TGCAGCCCTGGGCGGGGAGCCGGGAGAGCCAGGGTCGATGAGCAGTTCTTC	CSPGRGAGRARVDEQFF
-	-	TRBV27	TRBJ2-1	TGTGCCAGCAGCAGGGGAACCACCAAAGATGAGCAGTTCTTC	CASSRGTTKDEQFF
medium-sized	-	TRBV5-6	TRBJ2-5	TGTGCCAGCAGCGGGGGGGAGACCCAGTACTTC	CASSGGETQYF
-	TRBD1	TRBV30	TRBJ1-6	TGTGCCTCCTCCCTGTTTACAGGGGATTCACCCCTCCACTTT	CASSLFTGDSPLHF
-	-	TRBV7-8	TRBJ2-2	TGTGCCAGCAGCTTAATATCGAACACCGGGGAGCTGTTTTTT	CASSLISNTGELFF
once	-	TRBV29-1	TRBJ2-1	TGCAGCGTGGGACATTCGTTAGCCAGGGACAATGAGCAGTTCTTC	CSVGHSLARDNEQFF
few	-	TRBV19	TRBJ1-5	TGTGCCAGTAGCCATGCATTAGGGGGCAATCAGCCCCAGCATTTT	CASSHALGGNQPQHF
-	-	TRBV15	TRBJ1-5	TGTGCCACCAGCAGAGATCAACAGGGACGTCAGCCCCAGCATTTT	CATSRDQQGRQPQHF
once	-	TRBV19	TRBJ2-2	TGTGCCACTAGGGGAGGAGGGGGCGGCACCGGGGAGCTGTTTTTT	CATRGGGGGTGELFF
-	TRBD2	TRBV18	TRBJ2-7	TGTGCCAGCTGCCCCGGGGCGGGAGTGGGCGAGCAGTACTTC	CASCPGAGVGEQYF
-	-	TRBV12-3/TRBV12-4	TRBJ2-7	TGTGCCAGCAGTTTGAAGGGGGGCTACGAGCAGTACTTC	CASSLKGGYEQYF